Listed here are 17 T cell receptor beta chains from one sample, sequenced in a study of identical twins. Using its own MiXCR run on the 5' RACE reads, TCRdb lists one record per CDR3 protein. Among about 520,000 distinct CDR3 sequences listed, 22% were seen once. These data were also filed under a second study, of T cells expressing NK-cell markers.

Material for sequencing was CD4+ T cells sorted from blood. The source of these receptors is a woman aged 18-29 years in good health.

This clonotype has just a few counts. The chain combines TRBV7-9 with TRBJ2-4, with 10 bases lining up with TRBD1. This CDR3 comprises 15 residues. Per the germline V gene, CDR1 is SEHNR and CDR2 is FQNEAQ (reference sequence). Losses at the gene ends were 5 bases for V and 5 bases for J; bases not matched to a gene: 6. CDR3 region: CASSLGQGMENIQYF. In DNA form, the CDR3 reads TGTGCCAGCAGCCTGGGACAGGGGATGGAAAACATTCAGTACTTC.

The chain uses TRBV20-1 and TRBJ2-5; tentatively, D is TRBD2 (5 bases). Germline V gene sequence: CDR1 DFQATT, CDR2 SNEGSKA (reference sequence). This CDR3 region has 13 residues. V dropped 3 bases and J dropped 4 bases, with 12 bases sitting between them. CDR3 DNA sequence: TGCAGTGCTAGTGATGACTACGCAGAGACCCAGTACTTC. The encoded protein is CSASDDYAETQYF.

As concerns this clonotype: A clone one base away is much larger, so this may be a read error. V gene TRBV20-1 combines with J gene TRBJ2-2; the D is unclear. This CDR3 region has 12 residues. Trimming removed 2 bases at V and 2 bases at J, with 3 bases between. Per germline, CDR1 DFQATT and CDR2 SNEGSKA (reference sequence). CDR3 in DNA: TGCAGTGCTAGACTTAACACCGGGGAGCTGTTTTTT. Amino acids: CSARLNTGELFF.

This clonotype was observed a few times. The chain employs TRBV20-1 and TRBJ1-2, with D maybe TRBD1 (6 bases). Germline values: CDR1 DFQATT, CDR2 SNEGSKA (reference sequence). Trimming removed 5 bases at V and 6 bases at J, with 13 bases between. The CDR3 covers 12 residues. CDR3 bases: TGCAGTGCTTCCAGGGGTCTGGATGGCTACACCTTC. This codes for CSASRGLDGYTF.

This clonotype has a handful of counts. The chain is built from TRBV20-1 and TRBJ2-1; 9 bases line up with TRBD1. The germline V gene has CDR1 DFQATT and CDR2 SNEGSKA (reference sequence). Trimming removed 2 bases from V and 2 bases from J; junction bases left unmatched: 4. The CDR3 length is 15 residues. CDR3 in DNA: TGCAGTGCTAGAACCGGGACAGGGCCCTACAATGAGCAGTTCTTC. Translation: CSARTGTGPYNEQFF.

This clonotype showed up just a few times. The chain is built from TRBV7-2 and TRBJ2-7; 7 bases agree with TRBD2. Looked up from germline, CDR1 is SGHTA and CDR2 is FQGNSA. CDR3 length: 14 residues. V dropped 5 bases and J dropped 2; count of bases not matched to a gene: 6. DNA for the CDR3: TGTGCCAGCAGCCGGAGCGGGATTGCCTACGAGCAGTACTTC. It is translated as CASSRSGIAYEQYF.

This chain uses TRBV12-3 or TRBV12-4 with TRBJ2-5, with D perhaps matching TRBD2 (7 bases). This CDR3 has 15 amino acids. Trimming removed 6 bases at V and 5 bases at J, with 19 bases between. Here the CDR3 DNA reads TGTGCCAGCAGCACCCCGTGGGGGGGCCGTGAGACCCAGTACTTC. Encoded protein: CASSTPWGGRETQYF.

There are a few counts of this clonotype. Here the CDR3 reads CSVSPGRGDTIYF. The CDR3 nucleotides read TGCAGTGTTAGTCCAGGCAGGGGAGACACCATATATTTT. This chain links TRBV20-1 with TRBJ1-3; a possible D gene is TRBD1 (6 bases). The CDR3 loop spans 13 amino acids. V was pared by 7 bases and J by 8 bases, with 18 bases between. In germline, CDR1 is DFQATT, CDR2 SNEGSKA (reference sequence).

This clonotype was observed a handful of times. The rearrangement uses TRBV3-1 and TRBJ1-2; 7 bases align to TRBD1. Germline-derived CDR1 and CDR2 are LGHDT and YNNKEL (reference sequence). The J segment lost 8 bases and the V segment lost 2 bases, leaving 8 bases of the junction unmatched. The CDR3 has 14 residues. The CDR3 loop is CASSQMLQGRGYTF. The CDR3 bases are TGTGCCAGCAGCCAAATGCTACAGGGGCGAGGCTACACCTTC.

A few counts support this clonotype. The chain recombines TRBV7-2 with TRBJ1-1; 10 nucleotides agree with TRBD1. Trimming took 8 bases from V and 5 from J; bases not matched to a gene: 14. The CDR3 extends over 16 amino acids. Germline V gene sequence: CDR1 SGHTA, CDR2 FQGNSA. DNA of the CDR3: TGTGCCAGCCGAACCGGGACAGGGGTTGGTGTAACTGAAGCTTTCTTT. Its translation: CASRTGTGVGVTEAFF.

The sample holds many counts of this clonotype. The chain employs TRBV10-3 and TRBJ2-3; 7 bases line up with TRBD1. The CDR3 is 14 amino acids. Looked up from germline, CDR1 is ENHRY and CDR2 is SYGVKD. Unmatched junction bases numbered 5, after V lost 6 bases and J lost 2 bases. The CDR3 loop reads CAISPGQITDTQYF. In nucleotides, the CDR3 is TGTGCCATCAGCCCGGGACAGATCACAGATACGCAGTATTTT.

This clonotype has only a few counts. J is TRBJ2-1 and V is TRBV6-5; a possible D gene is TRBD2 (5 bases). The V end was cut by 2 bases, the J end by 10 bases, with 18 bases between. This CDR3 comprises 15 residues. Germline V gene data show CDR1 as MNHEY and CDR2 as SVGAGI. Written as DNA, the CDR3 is TGTGCCAGCAGTTACCGCGGGTCCCGCCTTGCGGAGCAGTTCTTC. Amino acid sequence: CASSYRGSRLAEQFF.

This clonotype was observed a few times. For the CDR3, the DNA is TGCAGTGCTCGTACAGGGAATTATAATTCACCCCTCCACTTT. It encodes CSARTGNYNSPLHF. The chain links TRBV20-1 to TRBJ1-6; D possibly corresponds to TRBD1 (6 bases). CDR1 is DFQATT and CDR2 is SNEGSKA in the germline V gene (reference sequence). V shed 5 bases and J shed 4 bases, with 12 bases lying between them. This CDR3 is built from 14 residues.

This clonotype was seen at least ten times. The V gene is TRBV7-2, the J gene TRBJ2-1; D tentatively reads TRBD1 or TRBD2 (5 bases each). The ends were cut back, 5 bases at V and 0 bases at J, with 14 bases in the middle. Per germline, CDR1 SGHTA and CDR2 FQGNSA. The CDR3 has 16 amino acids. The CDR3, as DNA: TGTGCCAGCAGCCGGAATGGGGGAAACTCCTACAATGAGCAGTTCTTC. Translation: CASSRNGGNSYNEQFF.

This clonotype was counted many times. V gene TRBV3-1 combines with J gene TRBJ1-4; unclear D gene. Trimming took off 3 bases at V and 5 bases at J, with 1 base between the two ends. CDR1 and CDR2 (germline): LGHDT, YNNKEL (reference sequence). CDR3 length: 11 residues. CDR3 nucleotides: TGTGCCAGCAGCCACAATGAAAAACTGTTTTTT. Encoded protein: CASSHNEKLFF.

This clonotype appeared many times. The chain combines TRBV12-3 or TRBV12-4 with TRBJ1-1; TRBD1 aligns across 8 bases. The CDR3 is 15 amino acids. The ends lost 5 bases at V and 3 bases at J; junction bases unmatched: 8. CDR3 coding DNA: TGTGCCAGCAGTCCCTACGGACAGGGCGACACTGAAGCTTTCTTT. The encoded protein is CASSPYGQGDTEAFF.

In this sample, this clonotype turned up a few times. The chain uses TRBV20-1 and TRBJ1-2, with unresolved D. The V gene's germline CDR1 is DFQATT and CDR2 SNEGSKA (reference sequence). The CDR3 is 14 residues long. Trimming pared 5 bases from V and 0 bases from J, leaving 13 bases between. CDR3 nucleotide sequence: TGCAGTGCTCCCGCCAAGGGAGCTAACTATGGCTACACCTTC. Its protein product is CSAPAKGANYGYTF.